These 7 T cell receptor beta chains were all obtained from the same sample, sequenced in a study of blood T cell repertoires in COVID-19. Profiling relied on immunoSEQ multiplex PCR, and the TCRdb table lists in-frame clones only, not all of them. The table shows a few hundred thousand clones, with roughly 84% occurring only once. Sequencing input: PBMCs or T cells enriched from blood (not recorded which). Receptor source: a woman aged 45-60 years who had been exposed to COVID-19.

The chain links TRBV5-1 to TRBJ2-7; maybe TRBD2 (7 bases). In germline, CDR1 is SGHRS, CDR2 YFSETQ. The CDR3 consists of 14 residues. V lost 3 bases to trimming and J lost 5 bases, with 15 bases between them. The CDR3 nucleotides are TGCGCCAGCAGCTGGGCGGGGGCCGCAAACGAGCAGTACTTC. Amino acids: CASSWAGAANEQYF.

The chain carries TRBV5-6 and TRBJ1-2, with D possibly being TRBD1 (6 bases). The germline V gene has CDR1 SGHDT and CDR2 YYEEEE. This CDR3 contains 15 residues. V lost 0 bases to trimming and J lost 4 bases, with 13 bases between them. The CDR3 region has the DNA TGTGCCAGCAGCTTGGCGGGCAGGGGAAGCTATGGCTACACCTTC. It is translated as CASSLAGRGSYGYTF.

This sequence joins TRBV10-1 and TRBJ2-5; 7 bases fit TRBD2. The CDR3 sequence is 13 residues long. Germline V gene sequence: CDR1 WNHNN, CDR2 SYGVQD (reference sequence). The trim removed 4 bases at V and 7 bases at J, leaving 6 bases unmatched. In DNA form, the CDR3 reads TGCGCCAGCAGTGCTAGCTGGGGGGGGACCCAGTACTTC. This encodes CASSASWGGTQYF.

The chain joins TRBV25-1 to TRBJ1-5; 9 nucleotides match TRBD1. The junction had 5 bases not matched to a gene; V was cut back by 4 bases and J by 4 bases. This CDR3 has 15 amino acids. Germline CDR1 and CDR2: MGHDK and SYGVNS. Here the CDR3 DNA reads TGTGCCAGCAGTGCGCCGGGACAGGGAAATCAGCCCCAGCATTTT. Amino acid sequence: CASSAPGQGNQPQHF.

The chain combines TRBV2 with TRBJ1-5; possible D gene TRBD1, 5 bases. The length of the CDR3 is 14 residues. V was cut by 5 bases and J by 0 bases, with 8 bases left in between. The germline gives CDR1 SNHLY, CDR2 FYNNEI. The CDR3 loop reads CASSQGYSNQPQHF. DNA for the CDR3: TGTGCCAGCAGTCAGGGATATAGCAATCAGCCCCAGCATTTT. The variable domain in full, with the rest retrieved from reference TRBV2 and TRBJ1-5, is EPEVTQTPSHQVTQMGQEVILRCVPISNHLYFYWYRQILGQKVEFLVSFYNNEISEKSEIFDDQFSVERPDGSNFTLKIRSTKLEDSAMYFCASSQGYSNQPQHFGDGTRLSIL.

V is TRBV30 and J is TRBJ1-2; the match to TRBD1 covers 7 bases. V was pared by 7 bases and J by 3 bases, with 5 bases of the junction left unmatched. CDR1 is GTSNPN and CDR2 is SVGIG in the germline V gene (reference sequence). The length of the CDR3 is 12 residues. The CDR3 region has the DNA TGTGCCTCTCAGACAGGGCACTATGGCTACACCTTC. It translates to CASQTGHYGYTF.

Note on this clone: This sample includes further DNA sequences coding for the same CDR3. The rearrangement links TRBV10-3 to TRBJ1-3, with 8 bases lining up with TRBD1. V lost 8 bases, J lost 7 bases, and 4 bases stayed unmatched. The CDR3 covers 12 residues. CDR1 and CDR2 from the germline V gene are ENHRY and SYGVKD. CDR3 amino acids: CAIGQGGNTIYF. CDR3 coding DNA: TGTGCCATCGGACAGGGAGGGAACACCATATATTTT.